The clone carrying this TCR beta chain was detected only once. This entry comes from a study of shared clonotypes between healthy human individuals. CD45RO-negative CD8 cells positively selected for CCR7 made up the naive population, which excluded terminally differentiated effector memory CD45RA+ cells. J lost 3 bases, V lost 6 bases, and 10 bases had no gene match. The CDR3 totals 15 residues. Germline CDR1 is SGHDT and CDR2 is YYEEEE. Measured with immunoSEQ multiplex PCR; TCRdb has only the in-frame clones, and not every one. This table has about 2.2 million clones, over 85% appearing once. What was sequenced was naive CD8+ T cells from PBMCs. This receptor was obtained from a man aged 18 to 30 in good health. Some clones in this sample may be carry-over from other donors' samples. J is TRBJ2-5 and V is TRBV5-6, with 8 bases fitting TRBD2. CDR3 in DNA: TGTGCCAGCAACCTAATAGCGGGAATTAAAGAGACCCAGTACTTC. Translating gives CASNLIAGIKETQYF.